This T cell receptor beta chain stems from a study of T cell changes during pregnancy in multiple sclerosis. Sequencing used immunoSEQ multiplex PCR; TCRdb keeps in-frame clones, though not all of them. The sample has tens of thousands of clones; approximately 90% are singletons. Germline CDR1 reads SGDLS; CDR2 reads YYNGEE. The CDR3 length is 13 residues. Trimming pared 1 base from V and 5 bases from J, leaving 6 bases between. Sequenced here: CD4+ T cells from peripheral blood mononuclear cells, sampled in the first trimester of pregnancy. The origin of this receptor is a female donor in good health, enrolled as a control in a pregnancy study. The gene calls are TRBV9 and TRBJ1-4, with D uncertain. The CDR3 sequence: CASSVTENEKLFF. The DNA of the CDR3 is TGTGCCAGCAGCGTAACTGAGAATGAAAAACTGTTTTTT.